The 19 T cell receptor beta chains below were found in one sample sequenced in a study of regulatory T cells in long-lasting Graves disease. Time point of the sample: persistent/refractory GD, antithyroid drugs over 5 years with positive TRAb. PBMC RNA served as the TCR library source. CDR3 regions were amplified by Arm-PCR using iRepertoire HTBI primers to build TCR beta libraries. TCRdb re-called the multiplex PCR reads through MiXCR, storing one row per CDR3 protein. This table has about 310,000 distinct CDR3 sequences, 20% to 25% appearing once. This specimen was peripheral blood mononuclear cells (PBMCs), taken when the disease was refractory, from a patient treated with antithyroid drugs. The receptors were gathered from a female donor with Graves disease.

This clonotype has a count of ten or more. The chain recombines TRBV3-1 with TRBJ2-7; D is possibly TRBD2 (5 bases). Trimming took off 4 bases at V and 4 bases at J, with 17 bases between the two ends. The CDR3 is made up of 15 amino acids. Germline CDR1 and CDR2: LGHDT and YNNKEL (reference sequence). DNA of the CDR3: TGTGCCAGCAGCCTCGATCTAGGGCGGGCGTACGAGCAGTACTTC. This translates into CASSLDLGRAYEQYF.

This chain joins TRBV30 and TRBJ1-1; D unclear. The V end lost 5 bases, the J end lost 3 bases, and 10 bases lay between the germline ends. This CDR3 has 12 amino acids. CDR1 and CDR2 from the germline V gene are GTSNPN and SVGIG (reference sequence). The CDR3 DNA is TGTGCCTGGGCCGTTGCAGACACTGAAGCTTTCTTT. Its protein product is CAWAVADTEAFF.

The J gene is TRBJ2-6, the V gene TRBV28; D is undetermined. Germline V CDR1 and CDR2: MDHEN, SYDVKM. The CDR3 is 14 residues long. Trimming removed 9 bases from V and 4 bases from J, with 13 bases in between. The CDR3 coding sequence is TGTGCCAGTTTTCCGGAGCTGGGGGCCAACGTCCTGACTTTC. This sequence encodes CASFPELGANVLTF.

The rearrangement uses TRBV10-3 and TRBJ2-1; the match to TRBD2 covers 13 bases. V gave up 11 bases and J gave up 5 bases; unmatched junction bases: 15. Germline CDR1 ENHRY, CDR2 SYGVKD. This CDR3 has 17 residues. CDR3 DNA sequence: TGTGCCTCCCGGGAGGGGGGACTAGCGGGAACCCACAATGAGCAGTTCTTC. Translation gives CASREGGLAGTHNEQFF.

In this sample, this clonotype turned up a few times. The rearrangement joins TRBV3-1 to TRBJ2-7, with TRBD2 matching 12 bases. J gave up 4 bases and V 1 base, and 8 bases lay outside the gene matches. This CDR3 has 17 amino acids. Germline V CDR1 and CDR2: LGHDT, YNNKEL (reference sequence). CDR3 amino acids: CASSQAPGTSGLYEQYF. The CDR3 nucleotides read TGTGCCAGCAGCCAAGCCCCCGGGACTAGCGGGTTGTACGAGCAGTACTTC.

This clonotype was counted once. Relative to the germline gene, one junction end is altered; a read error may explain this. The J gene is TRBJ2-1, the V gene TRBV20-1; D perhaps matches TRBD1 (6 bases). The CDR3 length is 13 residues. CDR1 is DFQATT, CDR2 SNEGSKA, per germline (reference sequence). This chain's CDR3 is CGASQDSYNEQFF. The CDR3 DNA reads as TGCGGTGCTAGCCAGGACAGCTACAATGAGCAGTTCTTC.

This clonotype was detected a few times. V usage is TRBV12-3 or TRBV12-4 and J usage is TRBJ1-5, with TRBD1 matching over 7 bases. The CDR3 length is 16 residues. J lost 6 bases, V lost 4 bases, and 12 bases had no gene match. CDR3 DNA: TGTGCCAGCAGTTATGGAGGGGGCGCGTATGGTCAGCCCCAGCATTTT. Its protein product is CASSYGGGAYGQPQHF.

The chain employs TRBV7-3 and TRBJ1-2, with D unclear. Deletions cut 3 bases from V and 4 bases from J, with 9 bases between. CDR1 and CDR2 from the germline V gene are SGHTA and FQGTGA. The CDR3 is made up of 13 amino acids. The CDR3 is CASSFGSSYGYTF. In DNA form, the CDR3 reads TGTGCCAGCAGCTTCGGCAGCTCCTATGGCTACACCTTC.

The CDR3 sequence: CASSVVGTREITF. CDR3 in DNA: TGTGCCAGCAGCGTAGTCGGCACCAGGGAGATCACCTTC. The V gene is TRBV9, the J gene TRBJ1-2, with D perhaps TRBD1 (5 bases). The germline gives CDR1 SGDLS, CDR2 YYNGEE. Trimming took off 0 bases at V and 13 bases at J, with 16 bases between the two ends. The CDR3 contains 13 residues.

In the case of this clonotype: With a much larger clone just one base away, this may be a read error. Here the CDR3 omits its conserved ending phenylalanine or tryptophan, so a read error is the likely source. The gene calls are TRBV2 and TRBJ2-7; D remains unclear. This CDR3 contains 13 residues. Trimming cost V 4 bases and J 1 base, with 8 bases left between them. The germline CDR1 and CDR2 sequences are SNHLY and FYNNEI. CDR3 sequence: CASSVSPSYEQYL. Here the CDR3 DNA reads TGTGCCAGCAGTGTTTCCCCGTCCTACGAGCAGTACCTC.

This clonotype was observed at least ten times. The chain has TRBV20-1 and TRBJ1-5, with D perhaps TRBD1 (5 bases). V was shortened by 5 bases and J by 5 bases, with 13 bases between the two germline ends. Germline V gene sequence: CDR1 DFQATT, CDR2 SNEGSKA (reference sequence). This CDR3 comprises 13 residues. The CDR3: CSAAGSEDQPQHF. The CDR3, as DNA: TGCAGTGCTGCAGGGTCGGAGGATCAGCCCCAGCATTTT.

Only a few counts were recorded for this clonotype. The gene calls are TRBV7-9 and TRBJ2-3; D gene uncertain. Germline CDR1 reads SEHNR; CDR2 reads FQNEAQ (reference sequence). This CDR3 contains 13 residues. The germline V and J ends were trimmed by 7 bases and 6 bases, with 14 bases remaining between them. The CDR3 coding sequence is TGTGCCAGCATCCCGATTCCCCTTGATACGCAGTATTTT. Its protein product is CASIPIPLDTQYF.

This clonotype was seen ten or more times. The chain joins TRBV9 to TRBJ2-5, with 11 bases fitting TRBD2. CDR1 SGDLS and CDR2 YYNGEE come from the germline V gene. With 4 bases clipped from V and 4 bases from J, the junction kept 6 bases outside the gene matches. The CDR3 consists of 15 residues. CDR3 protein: CASSQLAGVGETQYF. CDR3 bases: TGTGCCAGCAGCCAACTAGCGGGAGTGGGAGAGACCCAGTACTTC.

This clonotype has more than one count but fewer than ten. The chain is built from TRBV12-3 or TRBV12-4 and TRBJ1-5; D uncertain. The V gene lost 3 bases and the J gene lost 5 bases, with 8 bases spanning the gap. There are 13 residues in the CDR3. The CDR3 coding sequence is TGTGCCAGCAGTTTGGAGGACGATCAGCCCCAGCATTTT. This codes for CASSLEDDQPQHF.

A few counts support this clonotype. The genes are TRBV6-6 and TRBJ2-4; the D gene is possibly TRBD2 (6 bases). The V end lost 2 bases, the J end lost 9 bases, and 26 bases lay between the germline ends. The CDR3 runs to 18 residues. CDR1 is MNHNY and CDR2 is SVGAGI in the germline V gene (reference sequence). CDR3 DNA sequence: TGTGCCAGCAGTTACCGACATTGGCCGGGACTCACGTGGGGCATTCAGTACTTC. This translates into CASSYRHWPGLTWGIQYF.

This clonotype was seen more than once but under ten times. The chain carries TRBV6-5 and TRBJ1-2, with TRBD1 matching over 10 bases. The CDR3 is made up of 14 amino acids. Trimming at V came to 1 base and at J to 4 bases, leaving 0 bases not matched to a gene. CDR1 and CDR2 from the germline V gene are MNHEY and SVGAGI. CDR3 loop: CASSYWDRGYGYTF. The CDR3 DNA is TGTGCCAGCAGTTACTGGGACAGGGGCTATGGCTACACCTTC.

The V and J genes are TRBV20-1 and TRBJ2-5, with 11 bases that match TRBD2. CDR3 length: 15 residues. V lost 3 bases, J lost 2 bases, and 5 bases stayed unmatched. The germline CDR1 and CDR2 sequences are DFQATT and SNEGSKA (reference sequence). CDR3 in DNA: TGCAGTGCTAGGGCAACTAGCGGGGGACAAGAGACCCAGTACTTC. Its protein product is CSARATSGGQETQYF.

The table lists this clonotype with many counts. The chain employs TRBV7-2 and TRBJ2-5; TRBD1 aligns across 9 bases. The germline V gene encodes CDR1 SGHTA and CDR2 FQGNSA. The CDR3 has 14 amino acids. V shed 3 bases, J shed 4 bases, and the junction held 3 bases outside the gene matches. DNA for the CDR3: TGTGCCAGCAGCTTCCCGGACAGGGGAGAGACCCAGTACTTC. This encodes CASSFPDRGETQYF.

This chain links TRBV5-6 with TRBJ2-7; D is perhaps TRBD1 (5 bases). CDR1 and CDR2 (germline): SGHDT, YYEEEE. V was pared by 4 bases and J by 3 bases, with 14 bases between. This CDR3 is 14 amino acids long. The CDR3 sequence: CASSLLPDNYEQYF. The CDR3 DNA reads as TGTGCCAGCAGCCTTCTTCCGGACAACTACGAGCAGTACTTC.